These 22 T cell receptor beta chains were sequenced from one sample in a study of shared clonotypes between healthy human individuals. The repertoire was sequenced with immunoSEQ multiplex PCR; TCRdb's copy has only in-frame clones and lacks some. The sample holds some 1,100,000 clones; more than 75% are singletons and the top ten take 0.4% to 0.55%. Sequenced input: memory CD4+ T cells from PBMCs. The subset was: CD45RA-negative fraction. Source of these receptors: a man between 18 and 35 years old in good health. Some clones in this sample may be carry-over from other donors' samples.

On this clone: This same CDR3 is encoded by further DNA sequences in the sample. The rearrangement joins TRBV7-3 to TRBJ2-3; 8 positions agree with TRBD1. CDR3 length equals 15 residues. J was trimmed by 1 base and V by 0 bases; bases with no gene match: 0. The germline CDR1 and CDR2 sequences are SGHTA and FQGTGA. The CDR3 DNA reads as TGTGCCAGCAGCTTAACGGGACAGGGCACAGATACGCAGTATTTT. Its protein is CASSLTGQGTDTQYF.

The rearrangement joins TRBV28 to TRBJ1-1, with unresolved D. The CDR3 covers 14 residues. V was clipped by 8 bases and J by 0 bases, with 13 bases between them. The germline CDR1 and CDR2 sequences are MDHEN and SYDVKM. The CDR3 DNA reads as TGTGCCAGCCGTATTGGAACACTGAACACTGAAGCTTTCTTT. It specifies CASRIGTLNTEAFF.

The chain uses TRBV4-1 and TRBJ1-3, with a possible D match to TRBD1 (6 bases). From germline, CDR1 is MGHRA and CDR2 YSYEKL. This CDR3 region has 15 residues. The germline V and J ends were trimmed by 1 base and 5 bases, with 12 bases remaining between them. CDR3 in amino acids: CASSQGGRGRNTIYF. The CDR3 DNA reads TGCGCCAGCAGCCAAGGAGGGAGGGGGAGAAACACCATATATTTT.

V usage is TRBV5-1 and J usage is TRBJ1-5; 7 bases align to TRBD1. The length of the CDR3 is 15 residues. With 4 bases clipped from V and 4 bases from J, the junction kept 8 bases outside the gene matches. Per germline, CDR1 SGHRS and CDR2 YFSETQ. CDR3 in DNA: TGCGCCAGCAGCCCTCTACCGGGACAGAATCAGCCCCAGCATTTT. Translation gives CASSPLPGQNQPQHF.

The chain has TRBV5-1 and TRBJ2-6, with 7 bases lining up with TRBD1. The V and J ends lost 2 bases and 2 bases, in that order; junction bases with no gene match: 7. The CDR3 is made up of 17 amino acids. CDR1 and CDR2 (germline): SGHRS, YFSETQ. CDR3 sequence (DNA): TGCGCCAGCAGCTTACGGGGCGACAGGGCTGGGGCCAACGTCCTGACTTTC. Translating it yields CASSLRGDRAGANVLTF.

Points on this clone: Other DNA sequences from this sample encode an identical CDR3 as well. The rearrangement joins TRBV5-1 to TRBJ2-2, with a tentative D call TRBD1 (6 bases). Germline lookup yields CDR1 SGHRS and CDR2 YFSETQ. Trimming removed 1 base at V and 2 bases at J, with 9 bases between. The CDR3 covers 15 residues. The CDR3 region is CASSLKTGNTGELFF. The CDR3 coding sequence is TGCGCCAGCAGCTTGAAGACAGGCAACACCGGGGAGCTGTTTTTT.

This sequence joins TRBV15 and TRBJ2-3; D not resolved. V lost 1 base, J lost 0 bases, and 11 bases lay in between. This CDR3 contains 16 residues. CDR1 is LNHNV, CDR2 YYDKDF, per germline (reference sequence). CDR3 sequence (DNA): TGTGCCACCAGCAGAGGGGCGGTAACTAGCACAGATACGCAGTATTTT. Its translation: CATSRGAVTSTDTQYF.

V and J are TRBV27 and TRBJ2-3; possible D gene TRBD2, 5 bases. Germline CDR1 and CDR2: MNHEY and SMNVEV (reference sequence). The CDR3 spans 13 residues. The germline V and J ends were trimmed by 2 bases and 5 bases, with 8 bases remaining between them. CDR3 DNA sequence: TGTGCCAGCAGTTTAGCCCGGGGAGATACGCAGTATTTT. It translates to CASSLARGDTQYF.

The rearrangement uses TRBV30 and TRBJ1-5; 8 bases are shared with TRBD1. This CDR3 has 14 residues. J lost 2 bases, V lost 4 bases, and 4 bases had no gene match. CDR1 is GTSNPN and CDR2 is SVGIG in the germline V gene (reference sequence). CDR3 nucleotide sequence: TGTGCCTGGACGGGACAGGTAGGCAATCAGCCCCAGCATTTT. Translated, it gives CAWTGQVGNQPQHF.

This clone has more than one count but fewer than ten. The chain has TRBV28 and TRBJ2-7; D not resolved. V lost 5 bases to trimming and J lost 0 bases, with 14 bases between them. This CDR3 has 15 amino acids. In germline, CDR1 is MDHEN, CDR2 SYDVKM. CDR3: CASSPQVYTSYEQYF. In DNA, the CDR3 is TGTGCCAGCAGTCCCCAAGTCTATACCTCCTACGAGCAGTACTTC.

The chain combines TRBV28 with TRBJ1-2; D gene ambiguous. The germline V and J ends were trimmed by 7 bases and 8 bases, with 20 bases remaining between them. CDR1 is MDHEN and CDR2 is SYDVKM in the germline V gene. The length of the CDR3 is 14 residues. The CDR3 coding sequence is TGTGCCAGCATATTAGGAGGCGGGGAGGGAGGCTACACCTTC. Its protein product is CASILGGGEGGYTF.

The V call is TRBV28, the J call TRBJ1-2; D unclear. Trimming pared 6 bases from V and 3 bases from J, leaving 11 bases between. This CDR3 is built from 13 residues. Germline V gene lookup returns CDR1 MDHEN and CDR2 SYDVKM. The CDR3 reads CASRLDGDYGYTF. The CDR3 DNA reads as TGTGCCAGCAGACTAGACGGCGACTATGGCTACACCTTC.

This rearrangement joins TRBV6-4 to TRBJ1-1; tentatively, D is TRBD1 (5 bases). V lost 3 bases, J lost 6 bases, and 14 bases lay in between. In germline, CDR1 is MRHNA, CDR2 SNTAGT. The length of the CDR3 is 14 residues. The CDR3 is CASSEATGSPEAFF. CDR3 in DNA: TGTGCCAGCAGTGAGGCAACAGGTTCCCCTGAAGCTTTCTTT.

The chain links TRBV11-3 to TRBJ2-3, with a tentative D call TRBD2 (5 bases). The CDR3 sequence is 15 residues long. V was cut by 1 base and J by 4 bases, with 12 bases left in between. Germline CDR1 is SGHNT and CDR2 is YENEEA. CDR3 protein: CASSLVASFSDTQYF. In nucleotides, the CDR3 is TGTGCCAGCAGCTTAGTGGCTAGCTTCTCAGATACGCAGTATTTT.

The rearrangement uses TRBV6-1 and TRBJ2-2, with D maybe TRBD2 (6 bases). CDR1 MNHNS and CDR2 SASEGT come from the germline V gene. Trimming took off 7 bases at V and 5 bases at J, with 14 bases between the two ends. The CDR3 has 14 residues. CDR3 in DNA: TGTGCCAGCATCGACGGGAGAATGACCGGGGAGCTGTTTTTT. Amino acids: CASIDGRMTGELFF.

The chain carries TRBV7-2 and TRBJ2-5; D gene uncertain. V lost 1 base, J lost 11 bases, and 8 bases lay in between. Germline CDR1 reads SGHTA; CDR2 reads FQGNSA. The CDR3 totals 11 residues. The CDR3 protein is CASSLDYLQYF. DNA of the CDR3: TGTGCCAGCAGCTTAGACTACTTGCAGTACTTC.

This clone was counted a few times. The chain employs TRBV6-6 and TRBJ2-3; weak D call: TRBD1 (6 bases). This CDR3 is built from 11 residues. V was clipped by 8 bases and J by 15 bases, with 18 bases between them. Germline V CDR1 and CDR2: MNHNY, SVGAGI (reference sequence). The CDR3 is CASLGGAKGYF. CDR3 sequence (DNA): TGTGCCAGCCTTGGGGGCGCCAAGGGCTATTTT.

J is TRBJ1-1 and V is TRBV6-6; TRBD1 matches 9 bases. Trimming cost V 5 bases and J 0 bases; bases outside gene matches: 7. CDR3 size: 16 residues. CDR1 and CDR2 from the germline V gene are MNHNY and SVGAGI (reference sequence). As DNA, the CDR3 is TGTGCCAGCAGTCGGGACAGGGTGGGGATGAACACTGAAGCTTTCTTT. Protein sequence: CASSRDRVGMNTEAFF.

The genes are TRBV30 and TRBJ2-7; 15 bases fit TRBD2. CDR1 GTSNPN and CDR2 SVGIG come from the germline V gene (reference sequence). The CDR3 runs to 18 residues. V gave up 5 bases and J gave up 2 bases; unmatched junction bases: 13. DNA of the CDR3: TGTGCCTGGGCTAATTTGGGACTAGCGGGAGGACTTCCCTACGAGCAGTACTTC. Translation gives CAWANLGLAGGLPYEQYF.

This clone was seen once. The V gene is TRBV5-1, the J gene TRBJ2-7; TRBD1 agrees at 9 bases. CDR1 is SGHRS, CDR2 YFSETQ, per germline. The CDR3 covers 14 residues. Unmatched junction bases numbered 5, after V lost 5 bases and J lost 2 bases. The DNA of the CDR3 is TGCGCCAGCAGATCCGGACAGGGGCCCTACGAGCAGTACTTC. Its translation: CASRSGQGPYEQYF. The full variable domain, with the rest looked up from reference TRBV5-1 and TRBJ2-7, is KAGVTQTPRYLIKTRGQQVTLSCSPISGHRSVSWYQQTPGQGLQFLFEYFSETQRNKGNFPGRFSGRQFSNSRSEMNVSTLELGDSALYLCASRSGQGPYEQYFGPGTRLTVT.

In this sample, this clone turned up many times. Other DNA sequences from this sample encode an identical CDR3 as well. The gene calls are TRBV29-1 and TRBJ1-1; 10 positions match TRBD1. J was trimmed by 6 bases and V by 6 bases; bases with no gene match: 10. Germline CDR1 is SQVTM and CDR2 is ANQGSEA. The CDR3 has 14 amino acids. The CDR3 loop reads CSVAETGGFAEAFF. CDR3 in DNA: TGCAGCGTCGCCGAGACAGGGGGCTTCGCTGAAGCTTTCTTT.

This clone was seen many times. CDR3 amino acids: CASRLTGPGLAGVKGETQYF. The DNA for the CDR3 is TGTGCCAGCAGACTTACTGGACCGGGACTAGCGGGAGTAAAGGGAGAGACCCAGTACTTC. This chain joins TRBV27 and TRBJ2-5; the match to TRBD2 covers 14 bases. The CDR3 is 20 residues long. Germline V gene lookup returns CDR1 MNHEY and CDR2 SMNVEV (reference sequence). V shed 6 bases and J 4 bases; nucleotides not matched to a gene: 19.